The clone carrying this TCR beta chain was found once. Its antigen is undetermined. The PCR used 60 Vbeta and 13 Jbeta primers. Methods used by the authors: A later analysis tallied roughly 77 million unique TCR beta chains, about 11 million of them shared. The data were produced by immunoSEQ multiplex PCR, yet TCRdb's version contains in-frame clones alone and is incomplete. V, J and clone size are taken as reported in that table, and D and trimming were inferred from the DNA itself. Found here are about 140,000 clones, 80% of them singletons; the top ten hold around 1.3%. With 5 bases removed from V and 7 bases from J, the gap between germline ends came to 15 bases. CDR1 is MNHEY, CDR2 SVGAGI, per germline. This CDR3 has 14 amino acids. At sampling all donors were nominally healthy, likely with unrecorded immune exposures. The data stem from a study of cytomegalovirus exposure and HLA in healthy donors. Study-wide context: From donors who were HLA-typed, an early data release held around 80 million unique TCRs. Study-level points and caveats: Researchers reported in a later analysis that a missense DCLRE1C variant was tied to TCR beta V- and J-gene trimming.

The sequence derives from a male donor in good health and CMV-seropositive. This chain links TRBV6-5 with TRBJ1-3; a possible D gene is TRBD1 (6 bases). Material: PBMCs. The CDR3 DNA is TGTGCCAGCAGTAAGGATGGGGGCTTCAACACCATATATTTT. It yields the protein CASSKDGGFNTIYF.